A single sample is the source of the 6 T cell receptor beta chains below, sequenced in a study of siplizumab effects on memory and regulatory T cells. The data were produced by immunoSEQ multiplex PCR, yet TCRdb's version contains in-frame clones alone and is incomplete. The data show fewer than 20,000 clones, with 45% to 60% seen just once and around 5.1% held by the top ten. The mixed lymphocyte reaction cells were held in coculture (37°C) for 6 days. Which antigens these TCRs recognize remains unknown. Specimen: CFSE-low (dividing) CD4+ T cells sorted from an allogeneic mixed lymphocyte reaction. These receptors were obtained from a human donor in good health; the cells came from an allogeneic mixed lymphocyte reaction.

The CDR3 DNA reads TGTGCCAGCAGTCGGCTGCGGGACGGTGAAGAGACCCAGTACTTC. This codes for CASSRLRDGEETQYF. The chain combines TRBV6-5 with TRBJ2-5; the D gene is possibly TRBD2 (6 bases). Germline V lookup: CDR1 MNHEY, CDR2 SVGAGI. The CDR3 is 15 residues long. V was clipped by 5 bases and J by 3 bases, with 16 bases between them.

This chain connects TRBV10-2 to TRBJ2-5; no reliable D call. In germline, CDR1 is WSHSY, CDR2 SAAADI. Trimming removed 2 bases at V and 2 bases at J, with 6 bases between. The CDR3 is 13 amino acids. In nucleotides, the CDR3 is TGCGCCAGCAGTGAGGGCTCACAAGAGACCCAGTACTTC. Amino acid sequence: CASSEGSQETQYF.

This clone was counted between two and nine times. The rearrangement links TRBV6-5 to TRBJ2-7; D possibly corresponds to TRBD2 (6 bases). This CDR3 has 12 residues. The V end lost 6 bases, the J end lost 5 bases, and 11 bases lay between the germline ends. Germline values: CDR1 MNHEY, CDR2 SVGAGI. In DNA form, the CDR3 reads TGTGCCAGCAGCCCCGGGGGTGACGAGCAGTACTTC. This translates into CASSPGGDEQYF.

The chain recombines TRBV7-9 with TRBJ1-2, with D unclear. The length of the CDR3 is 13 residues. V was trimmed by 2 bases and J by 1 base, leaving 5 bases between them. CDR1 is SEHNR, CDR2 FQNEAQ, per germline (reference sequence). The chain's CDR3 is CASSLNLNYGYTF. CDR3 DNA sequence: TGTGCCAGCAGCTTAAATCTTAACTATGGCTACACCTTC.

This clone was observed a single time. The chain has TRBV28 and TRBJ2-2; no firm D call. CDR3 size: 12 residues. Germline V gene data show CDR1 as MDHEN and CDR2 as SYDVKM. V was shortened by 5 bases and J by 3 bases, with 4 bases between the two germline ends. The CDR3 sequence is CASSPHTGELFF. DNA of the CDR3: TGTGCCAGCAGTCCTCACACCGGGGAGCTGTTTTTT.

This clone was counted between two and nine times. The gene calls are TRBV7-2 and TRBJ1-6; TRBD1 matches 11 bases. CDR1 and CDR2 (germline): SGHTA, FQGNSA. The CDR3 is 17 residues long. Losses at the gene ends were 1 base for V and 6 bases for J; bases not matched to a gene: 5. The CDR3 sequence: CASSLGTGGWGNSPLHF. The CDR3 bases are TGTGCCAGCAGCTTAGGGACAGGGGGCTGGGGTAATTCACCCCTCCACTTT.